This T cell receptor (beta chain) was obtained from a study of shared clonotypes between healthy human individuals. The CDR3 sequence is 16 residues long. The germline gives CDR1 SGHRS, CDR2 YFSETQ. J lost 5 bases, V lost 4 bases, and 12 bases had no gene match. Clones were sequenced by immunoSEQ multiplex PCR, and TCRdb holds only the in-frame ones, with some missing. The sample has more than 2 million clones; roughly 94% are singletons. This TCR was recovered from a man younger than 35 in good health. The sequenced sample consisted of naive CD4+ T cells sorted from blood. Subset given: CD45RA+ positively selected. J is TRBJ2-5 and V is TRBV5-1; 9 bases line up with TRBD2. CDR3 amino acids: CASSRLSGSNDETQYF. The DNA of the CDR3 is TGCGCCAGCAGCCGACTTAGCGGGAGTAACGATGAGACCCAGTACTTC.